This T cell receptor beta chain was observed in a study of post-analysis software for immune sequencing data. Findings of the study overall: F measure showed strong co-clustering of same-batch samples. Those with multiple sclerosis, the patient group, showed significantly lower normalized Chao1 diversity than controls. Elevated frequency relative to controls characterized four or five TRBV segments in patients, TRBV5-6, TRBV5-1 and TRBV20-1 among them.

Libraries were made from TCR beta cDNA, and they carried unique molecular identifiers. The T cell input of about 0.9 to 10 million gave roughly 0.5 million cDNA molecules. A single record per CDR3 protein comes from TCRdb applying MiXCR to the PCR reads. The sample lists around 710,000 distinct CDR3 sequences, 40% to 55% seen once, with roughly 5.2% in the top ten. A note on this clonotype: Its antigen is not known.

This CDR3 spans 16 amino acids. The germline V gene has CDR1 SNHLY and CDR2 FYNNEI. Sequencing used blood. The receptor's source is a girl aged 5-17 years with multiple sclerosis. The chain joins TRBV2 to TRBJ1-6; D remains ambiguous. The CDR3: CASASILSSYNSPLHF. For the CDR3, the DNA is TGTGCGAGCGCTAGTATTTTAAGCTCCTATAATTCACCCCTCCACTTT.